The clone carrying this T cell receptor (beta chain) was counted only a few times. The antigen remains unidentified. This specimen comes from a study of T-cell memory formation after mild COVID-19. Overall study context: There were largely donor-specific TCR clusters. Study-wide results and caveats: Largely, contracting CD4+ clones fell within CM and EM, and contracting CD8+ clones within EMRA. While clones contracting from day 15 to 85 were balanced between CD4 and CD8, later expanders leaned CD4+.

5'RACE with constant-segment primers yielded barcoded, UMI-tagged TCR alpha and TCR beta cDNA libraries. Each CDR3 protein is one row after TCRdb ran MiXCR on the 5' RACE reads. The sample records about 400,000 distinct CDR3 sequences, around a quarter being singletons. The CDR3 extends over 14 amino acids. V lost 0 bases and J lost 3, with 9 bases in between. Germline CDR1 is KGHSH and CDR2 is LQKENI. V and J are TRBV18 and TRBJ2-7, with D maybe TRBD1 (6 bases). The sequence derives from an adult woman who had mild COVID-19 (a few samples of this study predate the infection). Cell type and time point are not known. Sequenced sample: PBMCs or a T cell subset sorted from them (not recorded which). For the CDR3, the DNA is TGTGCCAGCTCACCACCGGGGGCACTCTACGAGCAGTACTTC. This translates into CASSPPGALYEQYF.